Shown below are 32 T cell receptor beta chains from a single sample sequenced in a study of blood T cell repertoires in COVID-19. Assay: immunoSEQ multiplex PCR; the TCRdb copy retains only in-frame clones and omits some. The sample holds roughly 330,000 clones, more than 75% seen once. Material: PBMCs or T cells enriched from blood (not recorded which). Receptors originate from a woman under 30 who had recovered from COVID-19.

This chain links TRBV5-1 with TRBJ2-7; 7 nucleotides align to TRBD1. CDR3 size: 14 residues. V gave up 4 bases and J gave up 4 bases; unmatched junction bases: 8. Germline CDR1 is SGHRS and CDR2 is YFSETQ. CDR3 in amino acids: CASSLGTATYEQYF. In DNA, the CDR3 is TGCGCCAGCAGCCTGGGGACAGCGACTTACGAGCAGTACTTC. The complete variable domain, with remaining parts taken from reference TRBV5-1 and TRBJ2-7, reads KAGVTQTPRYLIKTRGQQVTLSCSPISGHRSVSWYQQTPGQGLQFLFEYFSETQRNKGNFPGRFSGRQFSNSRSEMNVSTLELGDSALYLCASSLGTATYEQYFGPGTRLTVT.

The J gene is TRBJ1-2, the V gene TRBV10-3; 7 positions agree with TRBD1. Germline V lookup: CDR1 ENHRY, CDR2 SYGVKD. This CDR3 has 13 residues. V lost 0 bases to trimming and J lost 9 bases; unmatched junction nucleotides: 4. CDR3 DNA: TGTGCCATCAGTGAGTCAGTGACAGGGCGCTACACCTTC. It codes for CAISESVTGRYTF.

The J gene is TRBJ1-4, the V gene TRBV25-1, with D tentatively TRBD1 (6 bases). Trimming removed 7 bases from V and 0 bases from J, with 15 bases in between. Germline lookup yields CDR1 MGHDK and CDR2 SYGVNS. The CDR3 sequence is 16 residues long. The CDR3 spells CASTHLGAATNEKLFF. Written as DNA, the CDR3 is TGTGCCAGCACCCATTTGGGGGCTGCAACTAATGAAAAACTGTTTTTT.

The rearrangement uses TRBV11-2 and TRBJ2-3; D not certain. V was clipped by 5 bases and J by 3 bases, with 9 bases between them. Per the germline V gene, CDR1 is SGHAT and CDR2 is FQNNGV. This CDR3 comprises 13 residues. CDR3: CASSHAGTDTQYF. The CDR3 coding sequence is TGTGCCAGCAGCCACGCCGGGACAGATACGCAGTATTTT.

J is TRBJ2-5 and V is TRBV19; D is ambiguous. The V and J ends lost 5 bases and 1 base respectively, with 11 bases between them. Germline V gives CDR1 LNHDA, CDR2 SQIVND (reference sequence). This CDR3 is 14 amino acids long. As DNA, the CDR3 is TGTGCCAGTAGTTTTCTAGTTGGCCAAGAGACCCAGTACTTC. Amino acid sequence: CASSFLVGQETQYF.

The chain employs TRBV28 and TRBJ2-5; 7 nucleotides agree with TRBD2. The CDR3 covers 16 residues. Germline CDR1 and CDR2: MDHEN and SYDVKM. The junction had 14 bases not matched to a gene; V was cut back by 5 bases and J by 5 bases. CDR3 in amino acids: CASSLFFREGGETQYF. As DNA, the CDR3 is TGTGCCAGCAGTCTCTTTTTTAGGGAGGGCGGTGAGACCCAGTACTTC.

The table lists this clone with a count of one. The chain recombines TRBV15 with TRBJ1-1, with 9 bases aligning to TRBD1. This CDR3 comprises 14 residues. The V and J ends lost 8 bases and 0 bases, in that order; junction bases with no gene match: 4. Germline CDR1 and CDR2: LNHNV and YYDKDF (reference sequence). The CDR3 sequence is CATGRDRVNTEAFF. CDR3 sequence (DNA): TGTGCCACCGGACGGGACAGGGTGAACACTGAAGCTTTCTTT.

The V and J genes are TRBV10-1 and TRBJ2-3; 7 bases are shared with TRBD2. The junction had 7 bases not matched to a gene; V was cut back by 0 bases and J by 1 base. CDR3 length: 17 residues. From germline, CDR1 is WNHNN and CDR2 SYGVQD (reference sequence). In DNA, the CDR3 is TGCGCCAGCAGTGAGTCTGCGGGGGTGGGAGGCACAGATACGCAGTATTTT. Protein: CASSESAGVGGTDTQYF.

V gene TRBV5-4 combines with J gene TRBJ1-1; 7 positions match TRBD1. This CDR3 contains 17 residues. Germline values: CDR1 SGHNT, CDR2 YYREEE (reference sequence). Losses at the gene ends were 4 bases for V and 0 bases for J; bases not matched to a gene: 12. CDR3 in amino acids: CASSQRGAGQLNTEAFF. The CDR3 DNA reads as TGTGCCAGCAGCCAACGCGGGGCGGGACAGTTGAACACTGAAGCTTTCTTT.

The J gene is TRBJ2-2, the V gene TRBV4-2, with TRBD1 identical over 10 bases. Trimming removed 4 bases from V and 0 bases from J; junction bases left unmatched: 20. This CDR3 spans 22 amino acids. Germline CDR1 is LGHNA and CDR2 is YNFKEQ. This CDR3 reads CASSPYGTGALPVSANTGELFF. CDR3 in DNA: TGTGCCAGCAGCCCTTACGGGACAGGGGCTCTGCCGGTATCCGCGAACACCGGGGAGCTGTTTTTT.

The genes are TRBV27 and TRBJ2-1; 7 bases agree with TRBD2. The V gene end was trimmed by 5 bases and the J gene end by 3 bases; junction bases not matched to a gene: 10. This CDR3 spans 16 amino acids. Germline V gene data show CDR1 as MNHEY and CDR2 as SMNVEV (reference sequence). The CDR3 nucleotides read TGTGCCAGCAGTCCCTCGGAACTAGCGAGCTACAATGAGCAGTTCTTC. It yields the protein CASSPSELASYNEQFF.

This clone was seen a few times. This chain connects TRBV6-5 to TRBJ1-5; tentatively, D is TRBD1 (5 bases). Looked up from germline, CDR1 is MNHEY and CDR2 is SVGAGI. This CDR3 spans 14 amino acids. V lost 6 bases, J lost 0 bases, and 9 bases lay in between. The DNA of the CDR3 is TGTGCCAGCAGGTGGACAACTAGCAATCAGCCCCAGCATTTT. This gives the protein CASRWTTSNQPQHF.

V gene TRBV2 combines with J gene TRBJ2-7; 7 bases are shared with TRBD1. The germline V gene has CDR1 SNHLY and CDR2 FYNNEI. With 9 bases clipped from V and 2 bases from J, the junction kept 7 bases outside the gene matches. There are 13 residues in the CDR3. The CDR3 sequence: CASHSGTAYEQYF. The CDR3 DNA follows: TGTGCCAGTCACTCCGGGACAGCCTACGAGCAGTACTTC. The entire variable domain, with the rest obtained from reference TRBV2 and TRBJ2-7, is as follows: EPEVTQTPSHQVTQMGQEVILRCVPISNHLYFYWYRQILGQKVEFLVSFYNNEISEKSEIFDDQFSVERPDGSNFTLKIRSTKLEDSAMYFCASHSGTAYEQYFGPGTRLTVT.

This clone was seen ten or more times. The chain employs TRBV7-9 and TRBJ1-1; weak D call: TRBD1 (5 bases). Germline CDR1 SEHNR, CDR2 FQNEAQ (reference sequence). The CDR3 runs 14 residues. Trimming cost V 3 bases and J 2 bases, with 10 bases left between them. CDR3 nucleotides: TGTGCCAGCAGCTTCTCTAGGGGTAACACTGAAGCTTTCTTT. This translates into CASSFSRGNTEAFF.

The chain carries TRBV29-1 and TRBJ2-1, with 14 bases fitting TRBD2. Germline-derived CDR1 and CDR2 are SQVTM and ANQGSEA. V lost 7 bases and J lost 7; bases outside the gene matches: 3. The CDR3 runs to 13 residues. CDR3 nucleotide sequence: TGCAGCGCCGGGACTAGCGGGAGTAATGAGCAGTTCTTC. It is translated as CSAGTSGSNEQFF.

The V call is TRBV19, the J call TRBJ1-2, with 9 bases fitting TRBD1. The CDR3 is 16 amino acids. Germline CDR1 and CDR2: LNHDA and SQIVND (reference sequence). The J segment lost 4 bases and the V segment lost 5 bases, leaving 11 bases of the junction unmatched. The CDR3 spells CASSPTTGGYAYGYTF. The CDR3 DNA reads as TGTGCCAGTAGTCCAACGACAGGGGGGTACGCCTATGGCTACACCTTC.

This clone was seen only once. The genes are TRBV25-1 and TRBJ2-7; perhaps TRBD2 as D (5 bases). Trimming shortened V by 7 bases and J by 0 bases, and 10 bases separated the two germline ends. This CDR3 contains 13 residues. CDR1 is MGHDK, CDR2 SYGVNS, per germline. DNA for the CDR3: TGTGCCAGCACTGGGGAGAGCTCCTACGAGCAGTACTTC. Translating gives CASTGESSYEQYF.

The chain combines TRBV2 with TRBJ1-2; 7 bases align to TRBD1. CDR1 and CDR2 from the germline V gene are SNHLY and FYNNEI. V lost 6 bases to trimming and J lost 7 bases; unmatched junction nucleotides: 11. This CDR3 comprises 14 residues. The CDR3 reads CASSVQGFVRGYTF. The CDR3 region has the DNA TGTGCCAGCAGCGTACAGGGGTTTGTCCGTGGCTACACCTTC.

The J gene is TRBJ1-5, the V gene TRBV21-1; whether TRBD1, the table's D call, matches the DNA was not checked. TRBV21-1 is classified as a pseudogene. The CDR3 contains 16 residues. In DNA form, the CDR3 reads TGTGCCAGCAGCAAAGAAGAGACAGGAGGCAATCAGCCCCAGCATTTT. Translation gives CASSKEETGGNQPQHF.

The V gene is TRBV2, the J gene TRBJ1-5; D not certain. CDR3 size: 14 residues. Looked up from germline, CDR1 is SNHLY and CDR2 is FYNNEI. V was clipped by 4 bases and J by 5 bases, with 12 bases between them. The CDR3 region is CASSAGFWDQPQHF. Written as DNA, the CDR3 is TGTGCCAGCAGTGCGGGGTTTTGGGATCAGCCCCAGCATTTT.

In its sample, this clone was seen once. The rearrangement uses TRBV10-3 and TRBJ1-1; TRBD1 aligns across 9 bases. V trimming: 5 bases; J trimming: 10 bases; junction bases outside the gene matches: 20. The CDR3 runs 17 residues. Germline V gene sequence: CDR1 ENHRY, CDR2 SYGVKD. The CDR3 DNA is TGTGCCATCAGTACTAGTACAGGGGGCGGGCTCTTTAGCGGAGCTTTCTTT. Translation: CAISTSTGGGLFSGAFF.

CDR3 protein: CASSLSPAQGFNEQFF. In nucleotides, the CDR3 is TGTGCCAGCAGCTTATCGCCGGCCCAGGGGTTCAATGAGCAGTTCTTC. The gene calls are TRBV7-3 and TRBJ2-1; possibly TRBD1 for D (6 bases). CDR3 length equals 16 residues. V dropped 2 bases and J dropped 6 bases, with 17 bases sitting between them. Germline V gives CDR1 SGHTA, CDR2 FQGTGA.

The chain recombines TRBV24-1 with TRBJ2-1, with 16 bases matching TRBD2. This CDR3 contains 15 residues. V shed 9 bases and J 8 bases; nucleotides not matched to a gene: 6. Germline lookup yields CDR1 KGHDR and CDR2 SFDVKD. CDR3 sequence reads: CATAGTSGGVDEQFF. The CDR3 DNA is TGTGCCACCGCCGGGACTAGCGGGGGGGTGGATGAGCAGTTCTTC.

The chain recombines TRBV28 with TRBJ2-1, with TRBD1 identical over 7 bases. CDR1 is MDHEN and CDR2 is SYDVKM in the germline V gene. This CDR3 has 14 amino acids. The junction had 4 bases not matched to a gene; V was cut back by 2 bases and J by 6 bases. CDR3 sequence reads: CASSLTQGTNEQFF. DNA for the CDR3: TGTGCCAGCAGTTTAACACAGGGGACCAATGAGCAGTTCTTC.

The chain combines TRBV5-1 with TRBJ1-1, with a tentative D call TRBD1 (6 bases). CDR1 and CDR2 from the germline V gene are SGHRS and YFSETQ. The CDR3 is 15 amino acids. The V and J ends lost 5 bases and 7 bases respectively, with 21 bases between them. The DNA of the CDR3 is TGCGCCAGCAGACAGGAATCACCGGGGGGCTTTGAAGCTTTCTTT. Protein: CASRQESPGGFEAFF.

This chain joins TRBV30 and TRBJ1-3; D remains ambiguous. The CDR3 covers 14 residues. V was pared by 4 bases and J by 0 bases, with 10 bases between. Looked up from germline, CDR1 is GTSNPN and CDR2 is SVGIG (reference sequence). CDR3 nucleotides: TGTGCCTGGACTCCCGGGTTCTCTGGAAACACCATATATTTT. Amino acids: CAWTPGFSGNTIYF.

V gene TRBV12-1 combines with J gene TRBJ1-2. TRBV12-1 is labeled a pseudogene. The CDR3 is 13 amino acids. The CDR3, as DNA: TGTGCCAGCAGCTTTGGAGAGTCTTATGGCTACACCTTC. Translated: CASSFGESYGYTF.

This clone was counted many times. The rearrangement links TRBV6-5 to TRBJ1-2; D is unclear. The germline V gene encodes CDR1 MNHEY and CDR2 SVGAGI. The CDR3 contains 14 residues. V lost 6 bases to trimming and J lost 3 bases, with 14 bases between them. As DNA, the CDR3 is TGTGCCAGCAGCACCACTGGTCCCTACTATGGCTACACCTTC. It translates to CASSTTGPYYGYTF.

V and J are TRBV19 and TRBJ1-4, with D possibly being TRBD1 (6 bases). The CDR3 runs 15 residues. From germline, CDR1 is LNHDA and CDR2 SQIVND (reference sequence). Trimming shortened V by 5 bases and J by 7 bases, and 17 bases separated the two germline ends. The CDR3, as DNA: TGTGCCAGTAGTCACCGACAGGCTCACCGTGAAAAACTGTTTTTT. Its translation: CASSHRQAHREKLFF.

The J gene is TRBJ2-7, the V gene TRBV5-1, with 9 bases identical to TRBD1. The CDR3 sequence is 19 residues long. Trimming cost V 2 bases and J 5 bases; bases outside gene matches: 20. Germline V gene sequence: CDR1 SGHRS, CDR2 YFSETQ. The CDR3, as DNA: TGCGCCAGCAGCTTTTATAGGTCCTTCTTGGACAGGGGCATCCACGAGCAGTACTTC. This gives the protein CASSFYRSFLDRGIHEQYF.

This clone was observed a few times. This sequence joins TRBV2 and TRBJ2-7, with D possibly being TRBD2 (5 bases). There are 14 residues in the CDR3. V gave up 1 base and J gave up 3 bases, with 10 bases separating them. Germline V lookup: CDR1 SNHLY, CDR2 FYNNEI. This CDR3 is CASSEGPGIYEQYF. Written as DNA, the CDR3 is TGTGCCAGCAGTGAAGGTCCGGGGATCTACGAGCAGTACTTC.

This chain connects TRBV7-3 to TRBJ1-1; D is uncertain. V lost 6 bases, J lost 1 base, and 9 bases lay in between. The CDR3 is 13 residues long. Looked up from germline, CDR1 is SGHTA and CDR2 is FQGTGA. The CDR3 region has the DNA TGTGCCAGCAGGGCGACACGGAACACTGAAGCTTTCTTT. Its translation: CASRATRNTEAFF.